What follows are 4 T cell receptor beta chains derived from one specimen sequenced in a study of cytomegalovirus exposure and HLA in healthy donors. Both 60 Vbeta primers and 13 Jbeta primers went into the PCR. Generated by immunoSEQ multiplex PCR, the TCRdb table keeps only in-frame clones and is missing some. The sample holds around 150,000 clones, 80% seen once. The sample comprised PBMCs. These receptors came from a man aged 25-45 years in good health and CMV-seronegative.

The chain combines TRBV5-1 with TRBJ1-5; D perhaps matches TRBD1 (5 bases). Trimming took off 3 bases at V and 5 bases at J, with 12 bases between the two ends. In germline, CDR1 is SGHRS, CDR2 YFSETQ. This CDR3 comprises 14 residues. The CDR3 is CASSYLGGDQPQHF. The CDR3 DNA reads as TGCGCCAGCAGCTACCTCGGGGGGGATCAGCCCCAGCATTTT.

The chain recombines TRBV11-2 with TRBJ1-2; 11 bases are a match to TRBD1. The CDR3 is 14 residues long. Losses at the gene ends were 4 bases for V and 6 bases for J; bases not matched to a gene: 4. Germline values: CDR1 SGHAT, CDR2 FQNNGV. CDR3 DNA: TGTGCCAGCAGCTCGAGGACAGGGGGCGATGGCTACACCTTC. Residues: CASSSRTGGDGYTF.

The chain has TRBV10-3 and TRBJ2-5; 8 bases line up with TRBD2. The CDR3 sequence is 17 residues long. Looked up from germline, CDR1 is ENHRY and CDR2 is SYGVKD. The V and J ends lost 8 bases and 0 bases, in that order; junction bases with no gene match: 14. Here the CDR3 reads CAIGEGLAGSYQETQYF. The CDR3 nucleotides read TGTGCCATCGGGGAGGGGCTAGCGGGCTCGTACCAAGAGACCCAGTACTTC.

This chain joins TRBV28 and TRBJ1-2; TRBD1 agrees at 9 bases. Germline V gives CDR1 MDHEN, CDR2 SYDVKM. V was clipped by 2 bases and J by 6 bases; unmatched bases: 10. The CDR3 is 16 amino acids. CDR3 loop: CASSLAGRQGVNGYTF. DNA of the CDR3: TGTGCCAGCAGTTTAGCGGGAAGACAGGGGGTAAATGGCTACACCTTC.